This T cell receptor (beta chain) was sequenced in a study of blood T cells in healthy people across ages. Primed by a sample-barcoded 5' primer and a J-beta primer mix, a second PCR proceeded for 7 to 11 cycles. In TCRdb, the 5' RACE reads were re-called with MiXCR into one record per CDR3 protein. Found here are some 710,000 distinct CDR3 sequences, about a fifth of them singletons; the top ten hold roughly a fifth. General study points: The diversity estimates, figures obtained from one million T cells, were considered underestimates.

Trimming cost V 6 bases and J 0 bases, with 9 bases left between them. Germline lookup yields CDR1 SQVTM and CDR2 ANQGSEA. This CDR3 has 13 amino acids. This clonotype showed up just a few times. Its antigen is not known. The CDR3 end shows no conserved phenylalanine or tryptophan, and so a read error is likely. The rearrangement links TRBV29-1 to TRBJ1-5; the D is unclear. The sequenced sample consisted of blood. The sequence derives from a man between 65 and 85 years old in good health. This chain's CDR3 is CSVTGGSNQPQHL. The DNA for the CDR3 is TGCAGCGTGACTGGAGGTAGCAATCAGCCCCAGCATCTT.